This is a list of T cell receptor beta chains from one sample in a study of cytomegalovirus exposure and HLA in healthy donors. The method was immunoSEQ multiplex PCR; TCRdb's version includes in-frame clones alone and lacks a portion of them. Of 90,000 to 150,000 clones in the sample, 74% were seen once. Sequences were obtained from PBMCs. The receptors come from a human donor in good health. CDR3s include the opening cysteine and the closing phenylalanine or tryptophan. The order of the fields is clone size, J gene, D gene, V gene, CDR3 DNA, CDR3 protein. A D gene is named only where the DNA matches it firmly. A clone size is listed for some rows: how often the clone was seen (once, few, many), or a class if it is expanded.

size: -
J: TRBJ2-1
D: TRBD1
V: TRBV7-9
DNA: TGTGCCAGCAGCTCAACAGGGGATGAGCAGTTCTTC
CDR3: CASSSTGDEQFF

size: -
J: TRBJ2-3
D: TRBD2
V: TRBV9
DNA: TGTGCCAGCAGCGCGACTAGCGGATTCACAGATACGCAGTATTTT
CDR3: CASSATSGFTDTQYF

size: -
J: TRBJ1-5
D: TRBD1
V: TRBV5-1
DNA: TGCGCCAGCAGCTCGGGACAGGGTAGCAATCAGCCCCAGCATTTT
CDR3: CASSSGQGSNQPQHF

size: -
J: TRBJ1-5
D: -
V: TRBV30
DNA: TGTGCCTGGAGTGCGGGCGGGTACAATCAGCCCCAGCATTTT
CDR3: CAWSAGGYNQPQHF

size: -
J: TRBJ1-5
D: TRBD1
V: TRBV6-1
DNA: TGTGCCAGCAGTGACGGGGACAGGGGGCTTTTTAGCAATCAGCCCCAGCATTTT
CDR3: CASSDGDRGLFSNQPQHF

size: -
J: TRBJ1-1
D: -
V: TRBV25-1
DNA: TGTGCCAGCAGTGAATTCAGGGGTACCACTGAAGCTTTCTTT
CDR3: CASSEFRGTTEAFF

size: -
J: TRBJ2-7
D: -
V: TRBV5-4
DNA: TGTGCCAGCAGCTTGGTTGGGAGGTACGAGCAGTACTTC
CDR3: CASSLVGRYEQYF

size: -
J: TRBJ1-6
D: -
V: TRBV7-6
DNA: TGTGCCAGCAGCCAGATGGCAGGGTCAGGCTCACCCCTCCACTTT
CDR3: CASSQMAGSGSPLHF

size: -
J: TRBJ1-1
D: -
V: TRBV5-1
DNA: TGCGCCAGCAGCTTGGAGGGCAGGGGCGAAGGTGAAGCTTTCTTT
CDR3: CASSLEGRGEGEAFF

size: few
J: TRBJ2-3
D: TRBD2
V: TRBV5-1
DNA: TGCGCCAGCAGCTTGGCTGGTAGCGGGGGGGCCGCAGATACGCAGTATTTT
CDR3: CASSLAGSGGAADTQYF

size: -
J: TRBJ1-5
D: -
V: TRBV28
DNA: TGTGCCAGCACTGCCGCCGCGGGAATCAATCAGCCCCAGCATTTT
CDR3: CASTAAAGINQPQHF

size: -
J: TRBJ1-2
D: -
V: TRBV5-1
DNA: TGCGCCAGCAGCTTAGGACGGGGATCCGATGGCTACACCTTC
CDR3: CASSLGRGSDGYTF

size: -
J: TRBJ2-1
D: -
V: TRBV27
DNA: TGTGCCAGCAGTTTAGGAGCCCCTCCTAGTGAGCAGTTCTTC
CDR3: CASSLGAPPSEQFF